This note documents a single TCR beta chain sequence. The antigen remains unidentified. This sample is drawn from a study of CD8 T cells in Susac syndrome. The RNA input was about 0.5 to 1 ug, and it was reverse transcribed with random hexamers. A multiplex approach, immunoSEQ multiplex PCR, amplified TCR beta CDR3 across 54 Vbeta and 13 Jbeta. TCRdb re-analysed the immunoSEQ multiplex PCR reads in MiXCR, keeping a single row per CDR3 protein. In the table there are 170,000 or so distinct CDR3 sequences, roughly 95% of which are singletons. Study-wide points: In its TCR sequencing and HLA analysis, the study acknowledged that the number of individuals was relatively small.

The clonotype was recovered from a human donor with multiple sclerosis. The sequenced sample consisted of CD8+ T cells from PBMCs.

The CDR3 protein is CASSQDRTGRCCGETQYF. The DNA of the CDR3 is TGCGCCAGCAGCCAAGATCGAACAGGGAGGTGTTGCGGAGAGACCCAGTACTTC. The J gene is TRBJ2-5, the V gene TRBV4-1; tentatively, D is TRBD1 or TRBD2 (6 bases each). This CDR3 is 18 amino acids long. Trimming stripped 0 bases from V and 4 bases from J, with 21 bases between. The germline V gene encodes CDR1 MGHRA and CDR2 YSYEKL.